The entry that follows covers one T cell receptor beta chain sequence. Its antigen specificity is not known. Per-nucleotide qualities are absent, and no much larger clonotype sits a single base away. The CDR3 numbers 15 residues from cysteine through valine. Only the CDR3 portion is preserved as DNA: 45 bases, with reading frame beginning at the first base. The junction shows trimming of 2 bases on V and 7 bases on J, plus 18 bases between the germline ends. Via the germline V gene, CDR1 is WSHSY and CDR2 SAAADI. The entry originates in a study of radiotherapy plus CTLA-4 blockade in lung cancer (dated 2018 in TCRdb). Concerning the study at large: Among enrolled patients, approximately 18% had an objective response and roughly 33% reached disease control.

The study evaluated CTLA-4 blockade (ipilimumab) given together with focal radiation therapy in patients who had chemo-refractory metastatic non-small-cell lung cancer. The library was produced with the immunoSEQ multiplex PCR assay. Drawn from immuneACCESS, this table holds only the in-frame rearrangements with V and J called that TCRdb kept. Clones are partly lost; checked studies trace under half to an unresolved V gene and leave the rest unexplained. For this sample there are about 51,000 clones; about 76% appear just once. The ten biggest clones cover 7.5% to 9.5% of the sample. General study outcomes and caveats: After treatment with radiotherapy and ipilimumab, TCR clones that came from tumors expanded in the peripheral blood. The strongest predictors of response were reported to be early dynamic shifts in blood T cell clones along with a rise in serum interferon-beta following radiation.

This receptor was taken from a human donor with non-small cell lung cancer who had a complete response to radiotherapy plus ipilimumab. The chain links TRBV10-2 with TRBJ2-7, with a weak D call of TRBD1 (5 bases match). The sequences come from peripheral blood, collected from a patient treated with radiotherapy plus ipilimumab. Read as DNA, the sequence is TGCGCCAGCAGTGAGCTCACCAACGTAGGGGATGAGCAGTACGTC. Its amino acids are CASSELTNVGDEQYV.